This T cell receptor (beta chain) was profiled in a study of T cells in Graves' hyperthyroidism and ophthalmopathy. RNA transcripts yielded amplified TCR beta CDR3 regions. The HTBI primer set served for first-round RT-PCR of the TCR CDR3. TCRdb fed the multiplex PCR reads into MiXCR, producing one record per CDR3 protein. This sample has about 640,000 distinct CDR3 sequences, with around 21% found just once. Ophthalmopathy in the patients scored at least 3 on Clinical Activity Score and at least 4 on NOSPECS grade, lasting under 3 months. Uncontrolled infections, other autoimmune diseases, pregnancy or lactation led to exclusion of patients. Clinical symptoms, serum thyroxine, TRAb, thyroid ultrasound and orbital computed tomography established diagnosis. Fresh peripheral blood, more than 8 ml of it, supplied the PBMCs. Trimming removed 2 bases at V and 5 bases at J, with 8 bases between. Germline CDR1 is SGHKS and CDR2 is YYEKEE (reference sequence). The CDR3 totals 14 residues.

This sequence was found in a man younger than 45 with Graves' ophthalmopathy. Sequencing used blood. V is TRBV5-5 and J is TRBJ1-6; no clear D gene. In nucleotides, the CDR3 is TGTGCCAGCAGCTTAACGGGGAATAATTCACCCCTCCACTTT. This encodes CASSLTGNNSPLHF.